Listed below are T cell receptor beta chains from one sample, sequenced in a study of shared clonotypes between healthy human individuals. Profiled with immunoSEQ multiplex PCR; TCRdb holds only in-frame clones, not every one. The profile shows 2 million to 2.5 million clones, approximately 90% of them singletons. The sample was naive CD4+ T cells from PBMCs. Receptor source: a man between 18 and 35 years old in good health. Some clones in this sample may be carry-over from other donors' samples. Each CDR3 is given with its conserved first and last residue. The D gene is left open where the match is weak. Expanded clones are given a class, and other clones once, few, many or no size at all.

d_call	v_call	j_call	clone_size	cdr3_nt	cdr3_aa
TRBD1	TRBV7-9	TRBJ2-7	.	TGTGCCAGCAGCCCGGTCCGGACAGGGGCAGCCGAGCAGTACTTC	CASSPVRTGAAEQYF
.	TRBV1	TRBJ1-1	.	TGCACCAGCAAAGGGGGTACGAACACTGAAGCTTTCTTT	CTSKGGTNTEAFF
.	TRBV5-1	TRBJ2-7	once	TGCGCCAGCAGCTTGTTATCCGGTACCTACGAGCAGTACTTC	CASSLLSGTYEQYF
.	TRBV2	TRBJ2-5	.	TGTGCCAGCAGTGTGGGGCGCGGCCAAGAGACCCAGTACTTC	CASSVGRGQETQYF
.	TRBV4-2	TRBJ2-1	.	TGTGCCAGCAGCCAAGATATTAGTCTCTCCTACAATGAGCAGTTCTTC	CASSQDISLSYNEQFF
.	TRBV28	TRBJ2-7	.	TGTGCCAGCAGTTTGCTCTACGAGCAGTACTTC	CASSLLYEQYF
.	TRBV6-1	TRBJ2-7	.	TGTGCCAGCAGTGAAGCGTCGGGGGACCCCTACGAGCAGTACTTC	CASSEASGDPYEQYF
.	TRBV7-2	TRBJ2-6	.	TGTGCCAGCAGCTTAATTTCTGGGGCCAACGTCCTGACTTTC	CASSLISGANVLTF
TRBD2	TRBV6-4	TRBJ2-1	.	TGTGCCAGCAGTGAACTAGCGGGAGTCTCCTACAATGAGCAGTTCTTC	CASSELAGVSYNEQFF
.	TRBV29-1	TRBJ1-1	few	TGCAGCGCGGCCCAAAACAGGGAGACTGAAGCTTTCTTT	CSAAQNRETEAFF
.	TRBV7-2	TRBJ1-3	.	TGTGCCAGCAGCTTAGCGGGGAGGGGATCTGGAAACACCATATATTTT	CASSLAGRGSGNTIYF
.	TRBV7-2	TRBJ2-5	.	TGTGCCAGCAGCCGGATTCGGGGAGAGACCCAGTACTTC	CASSRIRGETQYF
TRBD1	TRBV4-3	TRBJ2-7	.	TGCGCCAGCAGCCAAAGCCCTCATGGACAGGGGGCAGGCGAGCAGTACTTC	CASSQSPHGQGAGEQYF
.	TRBV2	TRBJ1-5	.	TGTGCCAGCAGTGAAGCGGGAGGGGTCCAGCCCCAGCATTTT	CASSEAGGVQPQHF
.	TRBV19	TRBJ2-1	once	TGTGCCAGTAGTATGGCGGGACCGCAGTTCTTC	CASSMAGPQFF
.	TRBV2	TRBJ2-2	.	TGTGCCAGCAGGGAGGGGGTCGACACCGGGGAGCTGTTTTTT	CASREGVDTGELFF
.	TRBV15	TRBJ1-4	.	TGTGCCACCAGCAATAAGGAGGGGTTGACTAATGAAAAACTGTTTTTT	CATSNKEGLTNEKLFF
.	TRBV6-5	TRBJ2-7	.	TGTGCCAGCAGTTACCTGTTGGGGGATGGGTCCTACGAGCAGTACTTC	CASSYLLGDGSYEQYF
TRBD1	TRBV7-2	TRBJ1-5	.	TGTGCCAGCAGCCGACCGGGACAGTCGGGGTTGGGCAATCAGCCCCAGCATTTT	CASSRPGQSGLGNQPQHF
.	TRBV4-2	TRBJ2-3	once	TGTGCCAGCAGCCAAGGAACTAGTGATACAGATACGCAGTATTTT	CASSQGTSDTDTQYF
TRBD1	TRBV5-1	TRBJ1-4	once	TGCGCCAGCAGAGGGGGCGGAACTAATGAAAAACTGTTTTTT	CASRGGGTNEKLFF
.	TRBV6-1	TRBJ2-5	.	TGTGCCAGCAGTGAATGGTGGGGGGGCGAGACCCAGTACTTC	CASSEWWGGETQYF
.	TRBV6-4	TRBJ1-1	.	TGTGCCAGCAGTGACTCTGTGTCAGCATACACTGAAGCTTTCTTT	CASSDSVSAYTEAFF